This entry is about one TCR beta chain. This specimen belongs to a study of blood T cell repertoires in COVID-19. Trimming shortened V by 1 base and J by 4 bases, and 10 bases separated the two germline ends. In germline, CDR1 is LNHDA, CDR2 SQIVND (reference sequence). The CDR3 contains 14 residues. Participants' reported clinical history set cohort assignment. The study counted Cohort 3 donors as recovered given two negative PCRs, clearance, or symptom resolution. Sequenced by immunoSEQ multiplex PCR; TCRdb stores in-frame clones only, minus some. The profile covers 150,000 to 250,000 clones, with roughly four fifths appearing a single time and about 11% taken by the ten largest.

The chain links TRBV19 to TRBJ1-1; D unclear. The sample comprised PBMCs or T cells enriched from blood (not recorded which). The receptor's source is a man aged 35-49 years who had recovered from COVID-19. CDR3 protein: CASSIVAGGTEAFF. DNA for the CDR3: TGTGCCAGTAGTATAGTGGCCGGAGGCACTGAAGCTTTCTTT.